This T cell receptor beta chain was sequenced during a study of blood T cell repertoires in COVID-19. Study-level information: Sites in the United States, Italy and Spain provided acute and convalescent COVID-19 samples.

Those enrolled, adults aged roughly 18 to 100 years, came from roughly 23 US areas. Researchers sorted participants into cohorts using their self-reported clinical history. As processed by the authors: Reference gene primers were amplified, and this amplification served to estimate nucleated cell counts. Assay: immunoSEQ multiplex PCR; the TCRdb copy retains only in-frame clones and omits some. V and J calls and clone size are copied from that table; D and trimming were computed from the DNA. The sample holds approximately 150,000 clones, about four fifths seen once. The receptor comes from a woman in her fifties or sixties with acute COVID-19. Input material: PBMCs or T cells enriched from blood (not recorded which).

The CDR3: CASSPLPGQIYEQYF. CDR3 nucleotides: TGTGCCAGCAGCCCCTTGCCGGGACAAATTTACGAGCAGTACTTC. The chain is built from TRBV11-2 and TRBJ2-7; TRBD1 might be the D (6 bases). Between the trimmed V and J ends, which lost 5 bases and 4 bases, there was a span of 18 bases. The CDR3 length is 15 residues. The germline V gene has CDR1 SGHAT and CDR2 FQNNGV.